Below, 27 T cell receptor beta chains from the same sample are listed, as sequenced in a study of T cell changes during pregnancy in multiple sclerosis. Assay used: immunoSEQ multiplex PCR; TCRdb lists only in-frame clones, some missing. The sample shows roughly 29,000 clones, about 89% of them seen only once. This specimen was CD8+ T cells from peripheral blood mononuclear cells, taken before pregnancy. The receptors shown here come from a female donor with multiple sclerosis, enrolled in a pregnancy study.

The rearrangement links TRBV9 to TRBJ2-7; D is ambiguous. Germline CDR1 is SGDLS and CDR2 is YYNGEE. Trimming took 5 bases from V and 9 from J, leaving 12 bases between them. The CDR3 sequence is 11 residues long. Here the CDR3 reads CASRARSGQYF. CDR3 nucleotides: TGTGCCAGCAGAGCCCGATCAGGGCAGTACTTC.

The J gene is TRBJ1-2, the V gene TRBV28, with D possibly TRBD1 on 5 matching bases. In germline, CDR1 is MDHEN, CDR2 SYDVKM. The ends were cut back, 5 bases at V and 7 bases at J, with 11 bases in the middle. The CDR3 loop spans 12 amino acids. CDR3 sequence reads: CASSPVGGGYTF. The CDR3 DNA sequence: TGTGCCAGCAGTCCCGTGGGGGGTGGCTACACCTTC.

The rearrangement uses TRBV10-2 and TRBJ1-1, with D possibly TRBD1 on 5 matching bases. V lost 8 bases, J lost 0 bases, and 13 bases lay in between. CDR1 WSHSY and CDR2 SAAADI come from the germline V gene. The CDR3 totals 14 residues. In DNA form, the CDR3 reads TGCGCCAGCCGGGAGGAGACAGTGAACACTGAAGCTTTCTTT. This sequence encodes CASREETVNTEAFF.

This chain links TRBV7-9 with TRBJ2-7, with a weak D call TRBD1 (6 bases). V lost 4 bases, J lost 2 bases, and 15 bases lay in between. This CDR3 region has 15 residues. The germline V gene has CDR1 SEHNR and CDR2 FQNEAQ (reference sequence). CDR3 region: CASSSPPGAPYEQYF. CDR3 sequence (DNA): TGTGCCAGCAGCTCCCCGCCAGGGGCCCCCTACGAGCAGTACTTC.

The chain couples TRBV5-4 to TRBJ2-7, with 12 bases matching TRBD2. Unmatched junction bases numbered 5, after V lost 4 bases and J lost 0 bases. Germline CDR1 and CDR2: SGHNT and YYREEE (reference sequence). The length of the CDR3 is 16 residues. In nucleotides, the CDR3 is TGTGCCAGCAGCCCAGGACTAGCGGGAACCTCCTACGAGCAGTACTTC. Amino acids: CASSPGLAGTSYEQYF.

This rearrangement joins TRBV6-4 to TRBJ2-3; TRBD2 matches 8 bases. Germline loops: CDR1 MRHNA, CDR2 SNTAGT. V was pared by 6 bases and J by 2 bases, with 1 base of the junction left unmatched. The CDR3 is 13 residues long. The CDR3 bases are TGTGCCAGCAGCGGGGGGGCCACAGATACGCAGTATTTT. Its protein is CASSGGATDTQYF.

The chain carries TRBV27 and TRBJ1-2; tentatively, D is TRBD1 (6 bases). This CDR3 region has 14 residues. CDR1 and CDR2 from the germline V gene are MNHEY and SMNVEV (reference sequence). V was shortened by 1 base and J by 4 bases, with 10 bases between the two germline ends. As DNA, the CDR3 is TGTGCCAGCAGTTTATACCGGGACACCTATGGCTACACCTTC. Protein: CASSLYRDTYGYTF.

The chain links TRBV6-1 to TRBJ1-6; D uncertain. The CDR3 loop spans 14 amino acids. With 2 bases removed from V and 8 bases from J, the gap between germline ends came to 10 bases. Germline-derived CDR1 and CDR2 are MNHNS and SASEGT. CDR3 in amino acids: CASSERSGYSPLHF. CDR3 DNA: TGTGCCAGCAGTGAACGGTCGGGATATTCACCCCTCCACTTT.

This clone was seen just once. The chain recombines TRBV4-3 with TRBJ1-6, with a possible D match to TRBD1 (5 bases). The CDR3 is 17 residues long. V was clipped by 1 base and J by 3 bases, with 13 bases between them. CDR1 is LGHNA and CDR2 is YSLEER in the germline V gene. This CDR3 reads CASSQVLGDFYNSPLHF. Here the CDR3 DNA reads TGCGCCAGCAGCCAAGTTTTGGGGGACTTCTATAATTCACCCCTCCACTTT.

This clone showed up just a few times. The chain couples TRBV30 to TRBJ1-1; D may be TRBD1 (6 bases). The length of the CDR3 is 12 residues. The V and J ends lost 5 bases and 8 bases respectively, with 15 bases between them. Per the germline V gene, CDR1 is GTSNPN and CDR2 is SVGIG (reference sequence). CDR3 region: CAWGAGGGEAFF. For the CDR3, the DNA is TGTGCCTGGGGCGCGGGGGGCGGGGAAGCTTTCTTT. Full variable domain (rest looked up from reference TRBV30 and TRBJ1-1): SQTIHQWPATLVQPVGSPLSLECTVEGTSNPNLYWYRQAAGRGLQLLFYSVGIGQISSEVPQNLSASRPQDRQFILSSKKLLLSDSGFYLCAWGAGGGEAFFGQGTRLTVV.

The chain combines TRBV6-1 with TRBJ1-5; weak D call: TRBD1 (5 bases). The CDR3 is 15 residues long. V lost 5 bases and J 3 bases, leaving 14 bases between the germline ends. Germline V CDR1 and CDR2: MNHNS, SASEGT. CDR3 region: CASSLDRDPNQPQHF. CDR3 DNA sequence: TGTGCCAGCAGTCTCGACAGAGACCCCAATCAGCCCCAGCATTTT.

As DNA, the CDR3 is TGTGCCAGCAGTGAACCCCGGGACTACAATGAGCAGTTCTTC. Translated: CASSEPRDYNEQFF. V and J are TRBV25-1 and TRBJ2-1; TRBD2 is a possible D gene (5 bases). Germline CDR1 reads MGHDK; CDR2 reads SYGVNS. Deletions cut 2 bases from V and 3 bases from J, with 8 bases between. There are 14 residues in the CDR3.

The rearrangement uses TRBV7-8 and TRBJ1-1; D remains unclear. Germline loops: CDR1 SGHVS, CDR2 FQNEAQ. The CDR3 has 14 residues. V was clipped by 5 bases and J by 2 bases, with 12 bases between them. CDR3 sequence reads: CASSPEVRNTEAFF. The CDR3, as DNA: TGTGCCAGCAGCCCTGAGGTCCGTAACACTGAAGCTTTCTTT.

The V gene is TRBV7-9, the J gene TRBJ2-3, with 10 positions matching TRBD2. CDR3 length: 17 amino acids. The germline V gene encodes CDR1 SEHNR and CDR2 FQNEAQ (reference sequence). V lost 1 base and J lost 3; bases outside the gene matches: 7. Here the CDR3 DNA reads TGTGCCAGCAGCTTAGGAGAACTAGCGGGGCTTACAGATACGCAGTATTTT. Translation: CASSLGELAGLTDTQYF.

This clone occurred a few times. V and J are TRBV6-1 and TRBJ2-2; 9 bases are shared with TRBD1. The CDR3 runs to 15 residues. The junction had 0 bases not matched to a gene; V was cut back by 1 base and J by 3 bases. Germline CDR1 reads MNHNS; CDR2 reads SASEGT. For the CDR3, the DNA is TGTGCCAGCAGTGAAGGGGACAGGGACACCGGGGAGCTGTTTTTT. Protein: CASSEGDRDTGELFF.

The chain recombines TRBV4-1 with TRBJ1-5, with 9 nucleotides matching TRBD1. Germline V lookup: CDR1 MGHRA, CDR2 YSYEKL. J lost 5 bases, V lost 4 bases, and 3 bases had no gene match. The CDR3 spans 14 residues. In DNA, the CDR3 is TGCGCCAGCAGCCGGCGACAGGGGGATCAGCCCCAGCATTTT. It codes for CASSRRQGDQPQHF.

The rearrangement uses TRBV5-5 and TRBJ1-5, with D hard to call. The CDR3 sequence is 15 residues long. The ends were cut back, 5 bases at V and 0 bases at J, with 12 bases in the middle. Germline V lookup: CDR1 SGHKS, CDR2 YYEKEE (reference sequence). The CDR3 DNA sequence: TGTGCCAGCAGTCAGGACTGGGCTAGCAATCAGCCCCAGCATTTT. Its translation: CASSQDWASNQPQHF.

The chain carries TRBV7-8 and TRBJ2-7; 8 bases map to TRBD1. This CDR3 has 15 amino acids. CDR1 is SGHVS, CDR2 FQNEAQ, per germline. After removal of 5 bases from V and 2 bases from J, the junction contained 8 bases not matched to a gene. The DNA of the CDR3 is TGTGCCAGCAGCGAAGGGCAGGGGGCCCCCTACGAGCAGTACTTC. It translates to CASSEGQGAPYEQYF.

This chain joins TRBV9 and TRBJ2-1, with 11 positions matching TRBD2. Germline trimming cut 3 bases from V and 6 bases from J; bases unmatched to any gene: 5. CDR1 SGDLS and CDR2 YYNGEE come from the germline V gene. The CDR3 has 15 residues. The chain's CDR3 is CASSALAGGGNEQFF. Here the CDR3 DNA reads TGTGCCAGCAGCGCTCTAGCGGGGGGCGGCAATGAGCAGTTCTTC.

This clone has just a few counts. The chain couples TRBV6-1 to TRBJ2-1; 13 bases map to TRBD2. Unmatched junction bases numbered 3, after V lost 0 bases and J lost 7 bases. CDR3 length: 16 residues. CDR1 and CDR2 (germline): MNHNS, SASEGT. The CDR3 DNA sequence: TGTGCCAGCAGTGAAGCGCCGGGACTAGCGGGGAATGAGCAGTTCTTC. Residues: CASSEAPGLAGNEQFF.

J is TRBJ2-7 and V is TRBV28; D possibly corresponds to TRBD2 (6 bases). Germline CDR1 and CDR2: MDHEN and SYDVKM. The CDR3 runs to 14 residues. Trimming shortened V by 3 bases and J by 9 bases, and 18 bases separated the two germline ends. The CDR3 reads CASSLAEEGLGQYF. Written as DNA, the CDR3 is TGTGCCAGCAGTTTGGCAGAGGAGGGACTTGGGCAGTACTTC.

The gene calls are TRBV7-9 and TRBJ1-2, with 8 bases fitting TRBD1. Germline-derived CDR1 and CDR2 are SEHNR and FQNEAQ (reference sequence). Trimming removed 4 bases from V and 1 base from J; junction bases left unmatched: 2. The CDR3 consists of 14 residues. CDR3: CASSSGQGNYGYTF. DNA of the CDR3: TGTGCCAGCAGCTCCGGACAGGGTAACTATGGCTACACCTTC.

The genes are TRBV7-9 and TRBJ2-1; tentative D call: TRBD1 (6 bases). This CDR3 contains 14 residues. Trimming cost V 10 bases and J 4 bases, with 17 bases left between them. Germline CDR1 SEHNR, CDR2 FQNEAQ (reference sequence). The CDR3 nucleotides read TGTGCCATCCATACCGGGACACTGTACAATGAGCAGTTCTTC. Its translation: CAIHTGTLYNEQFF.

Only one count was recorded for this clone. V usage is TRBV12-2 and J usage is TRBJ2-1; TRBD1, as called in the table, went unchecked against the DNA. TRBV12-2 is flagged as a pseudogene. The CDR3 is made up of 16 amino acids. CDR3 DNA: TGTGCAAGTCTGGCAGAATTTTTTAAGTCCTACAATGAGCAGTTCTTC. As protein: CASLAEFFKSYNEQFF.

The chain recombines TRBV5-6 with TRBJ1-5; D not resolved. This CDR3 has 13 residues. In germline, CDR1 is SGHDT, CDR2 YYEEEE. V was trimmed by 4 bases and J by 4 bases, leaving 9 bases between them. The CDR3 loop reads CASSRASNQPQHF. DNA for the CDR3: TGTGCCAGCAGCCGCGCCTCGAATCAGCCCCAGCATTTT.

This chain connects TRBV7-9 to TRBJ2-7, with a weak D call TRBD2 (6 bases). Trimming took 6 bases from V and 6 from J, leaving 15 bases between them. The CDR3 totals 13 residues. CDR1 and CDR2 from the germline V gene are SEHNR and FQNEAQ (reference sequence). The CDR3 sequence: CASSSRLRGEQYF. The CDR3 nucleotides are TGTGCCAGCAGTTCCCGGTTGCGGGGCGAGCAGTACTTC. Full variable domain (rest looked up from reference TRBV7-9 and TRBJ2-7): DTGVSQNPRHKITKRGQNVTFRCDPISEHNRLYWYRQTLGQGPEFLTYFQNEAQLEKSRLLSDRFSAERPKGSFSTLEIQRTEQGDSAMYLCASSSRLRGEQYFGPGTRLTVT.

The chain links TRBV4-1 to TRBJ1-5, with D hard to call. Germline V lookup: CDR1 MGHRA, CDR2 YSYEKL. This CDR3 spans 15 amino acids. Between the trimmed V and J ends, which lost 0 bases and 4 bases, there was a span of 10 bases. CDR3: CASSQEVWPNQPQHF. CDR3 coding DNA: TGCGCCAGCAGCCAAGAAGTATGGCCAAATCAGCCCCAGCATTTT.